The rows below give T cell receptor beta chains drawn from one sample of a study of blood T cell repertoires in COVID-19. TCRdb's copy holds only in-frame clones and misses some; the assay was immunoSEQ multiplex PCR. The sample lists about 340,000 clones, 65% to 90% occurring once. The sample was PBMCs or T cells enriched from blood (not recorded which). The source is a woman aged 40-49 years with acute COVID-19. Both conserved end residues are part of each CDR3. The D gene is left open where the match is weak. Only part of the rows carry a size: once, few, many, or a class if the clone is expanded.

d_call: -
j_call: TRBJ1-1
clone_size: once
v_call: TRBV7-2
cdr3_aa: CASSLNTRTEAFF
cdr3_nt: TGTGCCAGCAGCTTAAATACGCGCACTGAAGCTTTCTTT

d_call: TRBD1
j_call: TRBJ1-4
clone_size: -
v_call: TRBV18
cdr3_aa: CASSPKGGQHEKLFF
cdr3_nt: TGTGCCAGCTCACCAAAAGGGGGACAGCATGAAAAACTGTTTTTT

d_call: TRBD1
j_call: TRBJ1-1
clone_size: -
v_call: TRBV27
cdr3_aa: CASRADRGRYTEAFF
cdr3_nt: TGTGCCAGCAGAGCTGACAGGGGTAGGTACACTGAAGCTTTCTTT

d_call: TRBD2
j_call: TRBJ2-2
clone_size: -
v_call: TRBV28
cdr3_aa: CASSLSRSGRGAGELFF
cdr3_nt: TGTGCCAGCAGTTTATCCCGGTCAGGGAGGGGTGCCGGGGAGCTGTTTTTT

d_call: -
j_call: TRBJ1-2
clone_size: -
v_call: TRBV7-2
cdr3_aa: CASSDRPTYGYTF
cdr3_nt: TGTGCCAGCAGCGACAGGCCGACCTATGGCTACACCTTC

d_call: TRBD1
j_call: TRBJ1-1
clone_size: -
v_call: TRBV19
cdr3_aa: CASSRGTGGSTNTEAFF
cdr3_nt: TGTGCCAGTAGTAGAGGGACAGGGGGCAGTACGAACACTGAAGCTTTCTTT

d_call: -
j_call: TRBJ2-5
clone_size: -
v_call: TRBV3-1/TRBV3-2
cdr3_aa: CASSPNGQETQYF
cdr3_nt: TGTGCCAGCAGCCCTAACGGCCAAGAGACCCAGTACTTC

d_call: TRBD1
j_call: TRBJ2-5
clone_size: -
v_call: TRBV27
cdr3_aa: CASSLFQGAYQETQYF
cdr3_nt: TGTGCCAGCAGTTTATTCCAGGGGGCGTACCAAGAGACCCAGTACTTC

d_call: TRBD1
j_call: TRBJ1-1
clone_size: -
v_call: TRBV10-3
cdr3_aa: CAIRGQLNTEAFF
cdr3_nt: TGTGCCATCAGGGGACAGTTGAACACTGAAGCTTTCTTT

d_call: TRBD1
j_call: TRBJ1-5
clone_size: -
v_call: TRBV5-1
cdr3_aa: CASSLGTGREPQHF
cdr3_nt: TGCGCCAGCAGCCTAGGGACAGGGAGGGAGCCCCAGCATTTT

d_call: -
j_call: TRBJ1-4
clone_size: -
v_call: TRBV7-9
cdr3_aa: CASSLAAGQNEKLFF
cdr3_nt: TGTGCCAGCAGCTTAGCGGCAGGGCAGAATGAAAAACTGTTTTTT

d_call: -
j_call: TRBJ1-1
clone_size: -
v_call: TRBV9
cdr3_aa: CASSANRNTEAFF
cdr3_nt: TGTGCCAGCAGTGCTAATCGGAACACTGAAGCTTTCTTT

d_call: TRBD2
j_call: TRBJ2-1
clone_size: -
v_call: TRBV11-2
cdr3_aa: CASSPSGTSGRASYNEQFF
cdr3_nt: TGTGCCAGCAGCCCTAGCGGGACTAGCGGGAGGGCCTCCTACAATGAGCAGTTCTTC

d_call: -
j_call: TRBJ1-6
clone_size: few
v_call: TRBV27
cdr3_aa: CASSYYAGMGSPLHF
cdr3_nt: TGTGCCAGCAGTTACTACGCGGGAATGGGCTCACCCCTCCACTTT

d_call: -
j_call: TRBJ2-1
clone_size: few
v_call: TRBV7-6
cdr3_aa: CASSLVGDNEQFF
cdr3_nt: TGTGCCAGCAGCTTAGTCGGAGACAATGAGCAGTTCTTC

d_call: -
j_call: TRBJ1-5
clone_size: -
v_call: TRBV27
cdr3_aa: CASSSSGPLGQPQHF
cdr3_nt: TGTGCCAGCAGTTCATCGGGGCCCCTGGGGCAGCCCCAGCATTTT

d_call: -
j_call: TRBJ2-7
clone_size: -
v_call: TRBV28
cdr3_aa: CASRTGNYEQYF
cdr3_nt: TGTGCCAGCCGGACTGGAAACTACGAGCAGTACTTC

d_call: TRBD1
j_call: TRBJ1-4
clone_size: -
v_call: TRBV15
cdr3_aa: CATSRDRGGFEKLFF
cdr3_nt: TGTGCCACCAGCAGGGACAGGGGGGGTTTCGAAAAACTGTTTTTT

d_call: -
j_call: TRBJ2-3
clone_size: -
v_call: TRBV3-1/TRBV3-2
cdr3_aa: CASSSGLPTDTQYF
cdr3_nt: TGTGCCAGCAGCTCGGGACTCCCCACAGATACGCAGTATTTT

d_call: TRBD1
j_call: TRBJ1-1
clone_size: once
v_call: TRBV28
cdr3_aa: CASSPQGGHTEAFF
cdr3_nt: TGTGCCAGCAGTCCTCAGGGGGGTCACACTGAAGCTTTCTTT

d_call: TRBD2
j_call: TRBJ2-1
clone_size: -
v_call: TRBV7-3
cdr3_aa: CASSLTSLAGYYNEQFF
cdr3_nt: TGTGCCAGCAGCTTAACGTCGCTAGCGGGGTATTACAATGAGCAGTTCTTC

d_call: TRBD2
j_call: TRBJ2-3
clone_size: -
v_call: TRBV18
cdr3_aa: CASSPNSGATTDTQYF
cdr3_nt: TGTGCCAGCTCACCAAATAGCGGGGCGACCACAGATACGCAGTATTTT

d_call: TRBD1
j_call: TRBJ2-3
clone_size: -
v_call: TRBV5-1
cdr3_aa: CASSLMGTGRTDTQYF
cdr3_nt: TGCGCCAGCAGCTTGATGGGGACAGGGCGCACAGATACGCAGTATTTT

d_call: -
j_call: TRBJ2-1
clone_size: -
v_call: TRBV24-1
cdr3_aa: CATSDSLATESYNEQFF
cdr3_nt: TGTGCCACCAGTGATTCCCTCGCGACAGAGAGCTACAATGAGCAGTTCTTC

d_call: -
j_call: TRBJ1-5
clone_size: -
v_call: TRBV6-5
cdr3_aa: CASTKGTRNQPQHF
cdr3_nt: TGTGCCAGCACTAAGGGGACAAGGAATCAGCCCCAGCATTTT

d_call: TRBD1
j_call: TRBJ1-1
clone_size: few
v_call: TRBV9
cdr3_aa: CASSTRDRGSTEAFF
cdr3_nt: TGTGCCAGCAGCACCCGGGACAGGGGATCCACTGAAGCTTTCTTT

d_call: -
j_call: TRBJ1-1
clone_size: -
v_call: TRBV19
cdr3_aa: CASSIGHQNTEAFF
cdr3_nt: TGTGCCAGTAGTATTGGACATCAGAACACTGAAGCTTTCTTT